This TCR beta chain was captured in a study of response to subunit inactivated influenza vaccine. General study points: Authors suggested seasonal influenza vaccinations each recruit few new T cells.

Remarks on this clonotype: Antigen: not known.

Trimming removed 8 bases from V and 1 base from J, with 18 bases in between. The CDR3 has 16 amino acids. TCRdb redid the calling of the RT-PCR reads with MiXCR, one entry per CDR3 protein. The sample lists about 700,000 distinct CDR3 sequences, 15% to 17% seen once, with roughly 12% in the top ten. The rearrangement uses TRBV5-3 and TRBJ2-2; TRBD2 is a possible D gene (5 bases). TRBV5-3 is an ORF for which the function is uncertain. This TCR was sampled from a man aged 50-60 years who received an inactivated influenza vaccine. Source: PBMCs from blood, taken roughly 12 days after vaccination. The CDR3 DNA is TGTGCCAGTTGTCTCGGCCGGGGAGAGAACACCGGGGAGCTGTTTTTT. Residues: CASCLGRGENTGELFF.